The 29 T cell receptor beta chains below were found in one sample sequenced in a study of blood T cell repertoires in COVID-19. Some clones are missing from TCRdb's copy, which holds only in-frame ones; the method was immunoSEQ multiplex PCR. This table has about 170,000 clones, 85% to 95% appearing once. Material for sequencing was peripheral blood. The receptors stem from a man over 45 with acute or convalescent COVID-19.

V gene TRBV7-9 combines with J gene TRBJ2-7, with 12 positions matching TRBD2. From germline, CDR1 is SEHNR and CDR2 FQNEAQ (reference sequence). V was clipped by 5 bases and J by 7 bases; unmatched bases: 6. The CDR3 is made up of 14 amino acids. The chain's CDR3 is CASSDTSGRIEQYF. The DNA of the CDR3 is TGTGCCAGCAGCGACACTAGCGGGAGGATTGAGCAGTACTTC. The whole variable domain, remainder taken from reference TRBV7-9 and TRBJ2-7, is DTGVSQNPRHKITKRGQNVTFRCDPISEHNRLYWYRQTLGQGPEFLTYFQNEAQLEKSRLLSDRFSAERPKGSFSTLEIQRTEQGDSAMYLCASSDTSGRIEQYFGPGTRLTVT.

V and J are TRBV4-3 and TRBJ1-3, with TRBD1 matching 7 bases. J gave up 3 bases and V 0 bases, and 8 bases lay outside the gene matches. The CDR3 is made up of 17 amino acids. CDR1 and CDR2 (germline): LGHNA, YSLEER. The CDR3 DNA reads as TGCGCCAGCAGCCAAGATTGGGAAGGGGGCTTTGGAAACACCATATATTTT. Amino acid sequence: CASSQDWEGGFGNTIYF.

The rearrangement joins TRBV12-1 to TRBJ2-7; the table's D call, TRBD2, was not checked against the DNA. TRBV12-1 is a pseudogene segment. The CDR3 loop spans 14 amino acids. The CDR3 sequence is CASLATSSTYEQYF. In DNA, the CDR3 is TGTGCCAGCCTAGCGACTAGTTCAACCTACGAGCAGTACTTC.

The chain has TRBV5-4 and TRBJ2-5, with 15 bases aligning to TRBD2. There are 18 residues in the CDR3. Trimming at V came to 4 bases and at J to 2 bases, leaving 9 bases not matched to a gene. Germline V gives CDR1 SGHNT, CDR2 YYREEE (reference sequence). This CDR3 is CASSGGTSGRTIQETQYF. Here the CDR3 DNA reads TGTGCCAGCAGCGGAGGGACTAGCGGGAGGACTATACAAGAGACCCAGTACTTC.

This chain uses TRBV19 with TRBJ2-5, with TRBD2 as a possible D gene (5 bases). Trimming pared 5 bases from V and 3 bases from J, leaving 7 bases between. The germline gives CDR1 LNHDA, CDR2 SQIVND (reference sequence). The CDR3 totals 12 residues. Here the CDR3 reads CASSPGKETQYF. The DNA of the CDR3 is TGTGCCAGTAGTCCCGGGAAAGAGACCCAGTACTTC.

The chain links TRBV11-2 to TRBJ2-7, with TRBD2 matching over 16 bases. The J segment lost 7 bases and the V segment lost 5 bases, leaving 11 bases of the junction unmatched. Germline values: CDR1 SGHAT, CDR2 FQNNGV. CDR3 length: 17 amino acids. Written as DNA, the CDR3 is TGTGCCAGCAGCCCAGGGACTAGCGGGAGGGCCTTAGGGGAGCAGTACTTC. It yields the protein CASSPGTSGRALGEQYF.

The chain carries TRBV11-2 and TRBJ2-7, with TRBD1 identical over 8 bases. The CDR3 sequence is 15 residues long. CDR1 is SGHAT, CDR2 FQNNGV, per germline. V was pared by 6 bases and J by 2 bases, with 9 bases of the junction left unmatched. The CDR3 reads CASSFLRDRTYEQYF. The CDR3 bases are TGTGCCAGCAGTTTCCTCCGGGACAGGACCTACGAGCAGTACTTC.

The J gene is TRBJ2-1, the V gene TRBV4-1, with 8 bases matching TRBD2. The V and J ends lost 4 bases and 4 bases, in that order; junction bases with no gene match: 3. The CDR3 runs 14 residues. In germline, CDR1 is MGHRA, CDR2 YSYEKL. The CDR3 DNA is TGCGCCAGCAGCCTCAGCGGGAGTTACAATGAGCAGTTCTTC. Protein product: CASSLSGSYNEQFF.

The rearrangement joins TRBV10-3 to TRBJ2-1; possible D gene TRBD2, 5 bases. Trimming stripped 6 bases from V and 4 bases from J, with 13 bases between. CDR1 ENHRY and CDR2 SYGVKD come from the germline V gene. This CDR3 region has 14 residues. This chain's CDR3 is CAIRDSMVYNEQFF. The CDR3 DNA follows: TGTGCCATCAGGGACTCAATGGTTTACAATGAGCAGTTCTTC.

This chain joins TRBV5-6 and TRBJ2-2; TRBD1 matches 7 bases. Germline assignment: CDR1 SGHDT and CDR2 YYEEEE. After removal of 2 bases from V and 2 bases from J, the junction contained 6 bases not matched to a gene. The CDR3 contains 16 residues. CDR3 in amino acids: CASSFPRDRNTGELFF. The CDR3 nucleotides read TGTGCCAGCAGCTTTCCGAGGGACAGAAACACCGGGGAGCTGTTTTTT.

This chain connects TRBV27 to TRBJ1-2; the D gene is possibly TRBD1 (6 bases). Trimming left V 5 bases short and J 8 bases short, with 33 bases between. CDR3 length equals 19 residues. CDR1 and CDR2 from the germline V gene are MNHEY and SMNVEV (reference sequence). CDR3 sequence: CASSPPAGGGGRGLGGYTF. In nucleotides, the CDR3 is TGTGCCAGCAGTCCTCCGGCCGGCGGCGGGGGGCGTGGATTGGGGGGCTACACCTTC.

The gene calls are TRBV27 and TRBJ2-7; TRBD1 might be the D (5 bases). V lost 5 bases and J 4 bases, leaving 15 bases between the germline ends. There are 14 residues in the CDR3. CDR1 and CDR2 from the germline V gene are MNHEY and SMNVEV (reference sequence). The CDR3 here is CASSPTRVPYEQYF. The CDR3, as DNA: TGTGCCAGCAGTCCTACCAGGGTTCCGTACGAGCAGTACTTC.

The V call is TRBV27, the J call TRBJ2-1, with 9 bases identical to TRBD1. The CDR3 runs to 16 residues. Germline V gene data show CDR1 as MNHEY and CDR2 as SMNVEV (reference sequence). V dropped 6 bases and J dropped 3; count of bases not matched to a gene: 9. CDR3 bases: TGTGCCAGCAGAGATTACAGGGGGCGAGTCTACAATGAGCAGTTCTTC. Translation gives CASRDYRGRVYNEQFF.

The V call is TRBV7-3, the J call TRBJ2-7; 8 bases line up with TRBD2. Germline lookup yields CDR1 SGHTA and CDR2 FQGTGA. The CDR3 is 15 residues long. V lost 3 bases and J lost 3; bases outside the gene matches: 7. CDR3 nucleotide sequence: TGTGCCAGCAGCTTCAGCGGGAGAGGTGGCTACGAGCAGTACTTC. Amino acid sequence: CASSFSGRGGYEQYF.

The chain links TRBV5-1 to TRBJ2-1, with D perhaps TRBD2 (6 bases). Germline V gene data show CDR1 as SGHRS and CDR2 as YFSETQ. The CDR3 totals 14 residues. The V end lost 0 bases, the J end lost 6 bases, and 10 bases lay between the germline ends. Here the CDR3 reads CASSLAASANEQFF. The CDR3, as DNA: TGCGCCAGCAGCTTGGCCGCTAGCGCCAATGAGCAGTTCTTC.

The genes are TRBV5-1 and TRBJ2-7, with TRBD1 as a possible D gene (7 bases). CDR1 is SGHRS and CDR2 is YFSETQ in the germline V gene. This CDR3 comprises 16 residues. Trimming left V 4 bases short and J 4 bases short, with 21 bases between. CDR3 sequence: CASSLRRQGGLYEQYV. DNA for the CDR3: TGCGCCAGCAGCCTCCGAAGGCAGGGGGGACTTTACGAGCAGTACGTC.

The genes are TRBV9 and TRBJ2-3; 10 bases map to TRBD1. V lost 3 bases and J lost 0; bases outside the gene matches: 7. The CDR3 is made up of 17 amino acids. Germline lookup yields CDR1 SGDLS and CDR2 YYNGEE. In DNA, the CDR3 is TGTGCCAGCAGCGCCTCGGGACAGGGGAGAAGCACAGATACGCAGTATTTT. This sequence encodes CASSASGQGRSTDTQYF.

The chain has TRBV27 and TRBJ1-4; the match to TRBD1 covers 7 bases. Germline assignment: CDR1 MNHEY and CDR2 SMNVEV (reference sequence). The CDR3 contains 17 residues. The junction had 8 bases not matched to a gene; V was cut back by 4 bases and J by 0 bases. DNA for the CDR3: TGTGCCAGCAGTTCTAACAGGGGTTGGGCAACTAATGAAAAACTGTTTTTT. This encodes CASSSNRGWATNEKLFF.

This CDR3 is CASRRGRTPYEQYF. The CDR3 DNA follows: TGTGCCAGCAGACGCGGGAGAACCCCCTACGAGCAGTACTTC. The chain couples TRBV6-5 to TRBJ2-7; TRBD2 agrees at 7 bases. The CDR3 loop spans 14 amino acids. Germline assignment: CDR1 MNHEY and CDR2 SVGAGI. V lost 6 bases, J lost 2 bases, and 7 bases stayed unmatched.

This clone appeared once. The chain combines TRBV6-2 or TRBV6-3 with TRBJ2-5; D may be TRBD2 (5 bases). Trimming removed 1 base at V and 3 bases at J, with 9 bases between. CDR1 and CDR2 from the germline V gene are MNHEY and SVGEGT. The CDR3 sequence is 14 residues long. The CDR3 DNA reads TGTGCCAGCAGTTACTTCCTCGGGGAAGAGACCCAGTACTTC. It translates to CASSYFLGEETQYF.

CDR3 bases: TGCGCCAGCAGCCCGGGGGGGGCAGGCGGCTACACCTTC. Its translation is CASSPGGAGGYTF. V is TRBV5-1 and J is TRBJ1-2, with a weak D call TRBD1 (6 bases). CDR3 length: 13 residues. CDR1 and CDR2 (germline): SGHRS, YFSETQ. V was shortened by 4 bases and J by 8 bases, with 15 bases between the two germline ends.

This sequence joins TRBV27 and TRBJ1-2; the D gene is possibly TRBD1 (6 bases). The V end lost 3 bases, the J end lost 2 bases, and 10 bases lay between the germline ends. The length of the CDR3 is 14 residues. The V gene's germline CDR1 is MNHEY and CDR2 SMNVEV (reference sequence). DNA of the CDR3: TGTGCCAGCAGTTTCGACAGGAGAAACTATGGCTACACCTTC. Encoded protein: CASSFDRRNYGYTF.

This chain uses TRBV19 with TRBJ2-2, with 7 bases identical to TRBD1. The J segment lost 0 bases and the V segment lost 0 bases, leaving 7 bases of the junction unmatched. This CDR3 is 18 amino acids long. Germline CDR1 is LNHDA and CDR2 is SQIVND (reference sequence). The CDR3 region is CASSIELRQGANTGELFF. CDR3 DNA sequence: TGTGCCAGTAGTATAGAACTAAGACAGGGAGCGAACACCGGGGAGCTGTTTTTT.

The chain is built from TRBV19 and TRBJ2-1, with 7 bases fitting TRBD1. Trimming removed 5 bases from V and 4 bases from J; junction bases left unmatched: 14. CDR1 and CDR2 (germline): LNHDA, SQIVND (reference sequence). The CDR3 is 17 amino acids. CDR3 protein: CASSPRTGLNRYNEQFF. CDR3 nucleotide sequence: TGTGCCAGTAGTCCCCGGACAGGCCTTAACCGGTACAATGAGCAGTTCTTC.

The gene calls are TRBV19 and TRBJ2-2, with 9 bases that match TRBD1. The germline V gene encodes CDR1 LNHDA and CDR2 SQIVND (reference sequence). The CDR3 consists of 15 residues. After removal of 4 bases from V and 4 bases from J, the junction contained 4 bases not matched to a gene. Here the CDR3 DNA reads TGTGCCAGTAGTAGGACAGGGGACGTCACCGGGGAGCTGTTTTTT. Its protein product is CASSRTGDVTGELFF. Combining the CDR3 with reference TRBV19 and TRBJ2-2 gives the whole variable domain DGGITQSPKYLFRKEGQNVTLSCEQNLNHDAMYWYRQDPGQGLRLIYYSQIVNDFQKGDIAEGYSVSREKKESFPLTVTSAQKNPTAFYLCASSRTGDVTGELFFGEGSRLTVL.

The rearrangement uses TRBV27 and TRBJ2-2, with TRBD1 identical over 10 bases. V was pared by 5 bases and J by 4 bases, with 10 bases of the junction left unmatched. This CDR3 contains 17 residues. Germline assignment: CDR1 MNHEY and CDR2 SMNVEV (reference sequence). CDR3 loop: CASSKILRDRGTGELFF. Here the CDR3 DNA reads TGTGCCAGCAGTAAAATCCTCCGGGACAGGGGCACCGGGGAGCTGTTTTTT.

The chain combines TRBV19 with TRBJ1-1, with D uncertain. Germline-derived CDR1 and CDR2 are LNHDA and SQIVND (reference sequence). Trimming left V 4 bases short and J 4 bases short, with 10 bases between. This CDR3 is 13 amino acids long. The DNA for the CDR3 is TGTGCCAGTAGTACGACTGAAGGCACTGAAGCTTTCTTT. The encoded protein is CASSTTEGTEAFF.

This sequence joins TRBV4-1 and TRBJ1-5; D perhaps matches TRBD1 (5 bases). Germline CDR1 and CDR2: MGHRA and YSYEKL. The CDR3 is 15 residues long. Deletions cut 1 base from V and 4 bases from J, with 11 bases between. CDR3 protein: CASSQVAGQNQPQHF. For the CDR3, the DNA is TGCGCCAGCAGCCAAGTAGCAGGGCAGAATCAGCCCCAGCATTTT.

The rearrangement links TRBV10-3 to TRBJ2-2; perhaps TRBD2 as D (5 bases). V shed 10 bases and J shed 5 bases, with 5 bases lying between them. This CDR3 contains 10 residues. Per germline, CDR1 ENHRY and CDR2 SYGVKD. CDR3 bases: TGTGCCACGGGGACCGGGGAGCTGTTTTTT. This codes for CATGTGELFF.